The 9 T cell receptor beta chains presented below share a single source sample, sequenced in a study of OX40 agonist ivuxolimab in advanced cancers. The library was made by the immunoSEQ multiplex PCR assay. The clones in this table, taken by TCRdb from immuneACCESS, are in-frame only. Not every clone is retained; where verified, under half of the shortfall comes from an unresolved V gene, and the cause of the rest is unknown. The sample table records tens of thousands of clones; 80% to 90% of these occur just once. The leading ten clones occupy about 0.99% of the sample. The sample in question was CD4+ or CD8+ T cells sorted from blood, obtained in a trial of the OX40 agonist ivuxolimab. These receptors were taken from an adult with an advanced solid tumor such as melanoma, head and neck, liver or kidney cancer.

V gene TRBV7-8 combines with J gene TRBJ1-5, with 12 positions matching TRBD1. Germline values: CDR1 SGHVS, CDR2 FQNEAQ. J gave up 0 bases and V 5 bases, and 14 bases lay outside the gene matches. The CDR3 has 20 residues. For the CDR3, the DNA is TGTGCCAGCAGCCCCTTCGGCGGGACAGGGGGCCGAGGTAGCAATCAGCCCCAGCATTTT. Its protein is CASSPFGGTGGRGSNQPQHF.

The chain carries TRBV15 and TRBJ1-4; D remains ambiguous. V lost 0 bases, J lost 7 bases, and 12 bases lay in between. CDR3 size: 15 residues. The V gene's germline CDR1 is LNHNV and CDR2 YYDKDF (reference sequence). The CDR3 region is CATSRDMSAVEKLFF. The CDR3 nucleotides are TGTGCCACCAGCAGAGATATGTCGGCGGTTGAAAAACTGTTTTTT.

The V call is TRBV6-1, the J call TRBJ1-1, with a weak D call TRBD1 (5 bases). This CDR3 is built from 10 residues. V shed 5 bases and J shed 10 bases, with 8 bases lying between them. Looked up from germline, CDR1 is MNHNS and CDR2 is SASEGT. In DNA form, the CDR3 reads TGTGCCAGCAGTTCCGGGACAGCTTTCTTT. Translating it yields CASSSGTAFF.

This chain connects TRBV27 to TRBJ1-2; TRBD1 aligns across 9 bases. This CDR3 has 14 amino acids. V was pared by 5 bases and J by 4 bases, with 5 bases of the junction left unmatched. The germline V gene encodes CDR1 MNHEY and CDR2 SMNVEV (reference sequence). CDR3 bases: TGTGCCAGCAGTACACAGGGGGCTGTCTATGGCTACACCTTC. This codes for CASSTQGAVYGYTF.

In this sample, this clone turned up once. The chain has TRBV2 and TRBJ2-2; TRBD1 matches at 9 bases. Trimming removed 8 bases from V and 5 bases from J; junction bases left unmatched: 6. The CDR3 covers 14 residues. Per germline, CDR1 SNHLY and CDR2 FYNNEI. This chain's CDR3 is CASLGQGGTGELFF. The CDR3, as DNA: TGTGCCAGCCTGGGACAGGGAGGAACCGGGGAGCTGTTTTTT.

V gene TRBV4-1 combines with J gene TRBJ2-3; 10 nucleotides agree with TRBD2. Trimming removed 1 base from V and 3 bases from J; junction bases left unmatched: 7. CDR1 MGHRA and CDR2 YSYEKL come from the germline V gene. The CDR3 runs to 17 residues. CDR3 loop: CASSQAPAGGPTDTQYF. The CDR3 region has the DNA TGCGCCAGCAGCCAAGCCCCAGCGGGGGGGCCAACAGATACGCAGTATTTT.

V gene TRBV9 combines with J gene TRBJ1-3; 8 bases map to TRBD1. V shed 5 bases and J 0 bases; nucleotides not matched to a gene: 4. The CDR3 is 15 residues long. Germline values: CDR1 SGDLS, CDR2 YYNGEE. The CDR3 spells CASRAGTGSGNTIYF. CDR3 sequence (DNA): TGTGCCAGCAGAGCCGGGACAGGCTCTGGAAACACCATATATTTT.

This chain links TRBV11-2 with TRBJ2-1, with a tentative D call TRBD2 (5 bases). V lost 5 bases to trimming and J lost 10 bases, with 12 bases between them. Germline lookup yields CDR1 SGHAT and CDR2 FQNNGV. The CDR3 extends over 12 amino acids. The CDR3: CASSQNQREQFF. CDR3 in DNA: TGTGCCAGCAGCCAAAACCAGCGGGAGCAGTTCTTC.

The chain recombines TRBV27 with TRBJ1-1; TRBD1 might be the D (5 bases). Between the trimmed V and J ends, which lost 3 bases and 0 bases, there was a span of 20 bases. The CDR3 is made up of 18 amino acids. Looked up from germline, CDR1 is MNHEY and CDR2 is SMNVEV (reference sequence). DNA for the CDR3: TGTGCCAGCAGTTTTTTAAGAAAGGACACCTCTGTGAACACTGAAGCTTTCTTT. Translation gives CASSFLRKDTSVNTEAFF.